Listed below are T cell receptor beta chains from one sample, sequenced in a study of Graves' ophthalmopathy and Graves' hyperthyroidism. Using its own MiXCR run on the multiplex PCR reads, TCRdb lists one record per CDR3 protein. The repertoire holds 170,000 or so distinct CDR3 sequences, with more than 30% as singletons. The sample was peripheral blood. The receptors derive from a woman aged 40 to 50 with Graves' ophthalmopathy. Each CDR3 is given without its conserved first and last residue. The D gene is left open where the match is weak.

D gene: .
CDR3 length: 10
V gene: TRBV20-1
J gene: TRBJ2-2
CDR3 protein: SANSATGELF

D gene: .
CDR3 length: 11
V gene: TRBV7-8
J gene: TRBJ2-2
CDR3 protein: ASSLGPTGELF

D gene: .
CDR3 length: 12
V gene: TRBV27
J gene: TRBJ1-1
CDR3 protein: ASSLEGLGTEAF

D gene: .
CDR3 length: 10
V gene: TRBV29-1
J gene: TRBJ2-7
CDR3 protein: SASTDTYEQY

D gene: .
CDR3 length: 10
V gene: TRBV12-3/TRBV12-4
J gene: TRBJ1-2
CDR3 protein: ASTGSPGGYT

D gene: TRBD2
CDR3 length: 13
V gene: TRBV12-3/TRBV12-4
J gene: TRBJ2-2
CDR3 protein: ASSGLAGFTGELF

D gene: .
CDR3 length: 12
V gene: TRBV5-1
J gene: TRBJ2-7
CDR3 protein: ASSSPGTLYEQY

D gene: .
CDR3 length: 12
V gene: TRBV6-2/TRBV6-3
J gene: TRBJ2-5
CDR3 protein: ASTPWNTRETQY

D gene: .
CDR3 length: 12
V gene: TRBV6-1
J gene: TRBJ1-6
CDR3 protein: ASSEAGSRSPLH

D gene: TRBD1
CDR3 length: 11
V gene: TRBV16
J gene: TRBJ1-2
CDR3 protein: ASSGTGISGYT

D gene: .
CDR3 length: 14
V gene: TRBV6-5
J gene: TRBJ1-5
CDR3 protein: ASSYSQDSMDQPQH

D gene: TRBD1
CDR3 length: 14
V gene: TRBV27
J gene: TRBJ1-6
CDR3 protein: ASSPLDRGRNSPLH

D gene: .
CDR3 length: 11
V gene: TRBV6-1
J gene: TRBJ1-2
CDR3 protein: SSSPDSGYGYT

D gene: TRBD1
CDR3 length: 12
V gene: TRBV30
J gene: TRBJ1-2
CDR3 protein: AWSFDRGQYGYT

D gene: .
CDR3 length: 11
V gene: TRBV12-3/TRBV12-4
J gene: TRBJ1-2
CDR3 protein: ASRETVHYGYT

D gene: TRBD2
CDR3 length: 12
V gene: TRBV6-4
J gene: TRBJ2-5
CDR3 protein: ASSLGGIGETQY

D gene: TRBD1
CDR3 length: 13
V gene: TRBV6-1
J gene: TRBJ2-2
CDR3 protein: ASRPGQGRTGELF

D gene: .
CDR3 length: 16
V gene: TRBV6-2/TRBV6-3
J gene: TRBJ1-2
CDR3 protein: ASSYYGLREEKEYGYT

D gene: TRBD1
CDR3 length: 11
V gene: TRBV20-1
J gene: TRBJ1-2
CDR3 protein: SATDRLNYGYT

D gene: .
CDR3 length: 13
V gene: TRBV6-2/TRBV6-3
J gene: TRBJ1-2
CDR3 protein: ASSSSETAAYGYT

D gene: .
CDR3 length: 11
V gene: TRBV11-2
J gene: TRBJ2-5
CDR3 protein: ASSFDYAETQY

D gene: .
CDR3 length: 12
V gene: TRBV6-2/TRBV6-3
J gene: TRBJ2-3
CDR3 protein: ASSLTFGTDTQY

D gene: TRBD1
CDR3 length: 13
V gene: TRBV4-1
J gene: TRBJ2-7
CDR3 protein: ASRLGSGGLYEQY

D gene: .
CDR3 length: 15
V gene: TRBV11-2
J gene: TRBJ1-5
CDR3 protein: ASSLVPPGMGNQPQH

D gene: TRBD1
CDR3 length: 12
V gene: TRBV6-2/TRBV6-3
J gene: TRBJ1-2
CDR3 protein: ASRGTGGIRGYT

D gene: .
CDR3 length: 15
V gene: TRBV6-5
J gene: TRBJ2-5
CDR3 protein: ASSYSGSGSRRETQY

D gene: .
CDR3 length: 14
V gene: TRBV6-1
J gene: TRBJ1-5
CDR3 protein: ASSLTAGARNQPQH

D gene: .
CDR3 length: 12
V gene: TRBV7-9
J gene: TRBJ1-6
CDR3 protein: ASSLTGYNSPLH

D gene: .
CDR3 length: 11
V gene: TRBV6-2/TRBV6-3
J gene: TRBJ2-7
CDR3 protein: ASSGSSSYEQY

D gene: .
CDR3 length: 13
V gene: TRBV27
J gene: TRBJ2-7
CDR3 protein: ASSSTVRSSYEQY

D gene: TRBD1
CDR3 length: 15
V gene: TRBV6-1
J gene: TRBJ1-2
CDR3 protein: ASSKPGQGRANYGYT

D gene: .
CDR3 length: 12
V gene: TRBV14
J gene: TRBJ2-7
CDR3 protein: ASSQVEGVYEQY

D gene: .
CDR3 length: 14
V gene: TRBV15
J gene: TRBJ1-6
CDR3 protein: ATSTNRVAYNSPLH

D gene: TRBD2
CDR3 length: 12
V gene: TRBV7-2
J gene: TRBJ2-7
CDR3 protein: ASSSPGLANEQY

D gene: TRBD1
CDR3 length: 16
V gene: TRBV11-2
J gene: TRBJ2-6
CDR3 protein: ASSLEGQGTSGANVLT